These T cell receptor beta chains were read from a single sample in a study of beta chain features in type 1 diabetes. Clones were sequenced by immunoSEQ multiplex PCR, and TCRdb holds only the in-frame ones, with some missing. The sample yields under 950,000 clones, roughly a sixth seen once. The sequenced sample consisted of naive CD4+ T cells from blood. The origin of the receptors is a woman younger than 35 in good health. CDR3s include the opening cysteine and the closing phenylalanine or tryptophan. The D gene is left open where the match is weak. Part of the rows lack a size; the others show once, few, many or a class for expanded clones.

clone size	V gene	D gene	J gene	CDR3 protein	CDR3 DNA
.	TRBV27	.	TRBJ2-3	CASSRNPTLSTDTQYF	TGTGCCAGCAGTCGAAACCCGACACTGAGCACAGATACGCAGTATTTT
.	TRBV7-2	.	TRBJ2-7	CASSLRRHPYEQYF	TGTGCCAGCAGCTTAAGACGGCACCCCTACGAGCAGTACTTC
.	TRBV6-5	.	TRBJ2-7	CASSYGFYEQYF	TGTGCCAGCAGTTACGGTTTCTACGAGCAGTACTTC
.	TRBV7-9	.	TRBJ2-7	CASSPAAPAGPYEQYF	TGTGCCAGCAGCCCGGCGGCCCCAGCGGGCCCCTACGAGCAGTACTTC
.	TRBV5-1	TRBD2	TRBJ2-1	CASQTGTSGPGEQFF	TGCGCCAGCCAAACCGGGACTAGCGGTCCGGGTGAGCAGTTCTTC
.	TRBV28	.	TRBJ2-7	CASSLFAQYEQYF	TGTGCCAGCAGTTTATTCGCCCAATACGAGCAGTACTTC
few	TRBV4-3	TRBD1	TRBJ1-2	CASSQETGRYYGYTF	TGCGCCAGCAGCCAAGAGACAGGGAGGTACTATGGCTACACCTTC
few	TRBV28	.	TRBJ2-5	CASSAFETQYF	TGTGCCAGCAGTGCTTTCGAGACCCAGTACTTC
few	TRBV19	TRBD1	TRBJ1-5	CASRHGTGGQPQHF	TGTGCCAGTAGACACGGGACAGGGGGCCAGCCCCAGCATTTT
.	TRBV7-2	.	TRBJ1-1	CASSFRRLRGTEAFF	TGTGCCAGCAGCTTCCGACGTCTAAGGGGCACTGAAGCTTTCTTT
.	TRBV9	.	TRBJ2-7	CASSVGETVQHF	TGTGCCAGCAGCGTAGGGGAAACAGTGCAACACTTC
.	TRBV18	.	TRBJ1-2	CASSPRGEYGYTF	TGTGCCAGCTCACCAAGGGGCGAGTATGGCTACACCTTC